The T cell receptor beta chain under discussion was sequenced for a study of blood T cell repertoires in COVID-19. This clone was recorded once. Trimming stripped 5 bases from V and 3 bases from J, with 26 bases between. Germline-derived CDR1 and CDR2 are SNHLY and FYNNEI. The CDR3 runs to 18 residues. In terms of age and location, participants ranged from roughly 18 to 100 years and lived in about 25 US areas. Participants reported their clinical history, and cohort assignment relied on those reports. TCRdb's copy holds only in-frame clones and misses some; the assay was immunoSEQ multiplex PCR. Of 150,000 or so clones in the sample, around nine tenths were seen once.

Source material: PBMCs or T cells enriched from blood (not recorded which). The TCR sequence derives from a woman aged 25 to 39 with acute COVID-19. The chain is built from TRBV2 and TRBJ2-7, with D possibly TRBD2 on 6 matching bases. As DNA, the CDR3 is TGTGCCAGCAGTAATCCGAACCCGGGAGCACAGAATCTCTACGAGCAGTACTTC. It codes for CASSNPNPGAQNLYEQYF.